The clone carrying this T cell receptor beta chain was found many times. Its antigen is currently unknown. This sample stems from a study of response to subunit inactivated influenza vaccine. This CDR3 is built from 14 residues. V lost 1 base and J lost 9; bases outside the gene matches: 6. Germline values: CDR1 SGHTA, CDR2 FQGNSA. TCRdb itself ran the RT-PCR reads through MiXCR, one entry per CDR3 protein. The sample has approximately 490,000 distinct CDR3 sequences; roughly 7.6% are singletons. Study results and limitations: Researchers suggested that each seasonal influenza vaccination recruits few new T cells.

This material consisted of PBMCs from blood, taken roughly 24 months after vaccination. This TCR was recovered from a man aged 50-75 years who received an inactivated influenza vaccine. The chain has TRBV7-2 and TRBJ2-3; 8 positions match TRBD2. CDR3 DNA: TGTGCCAGCAGCTTAGTGGCGGGAGGACGCACGCAGTATTTT. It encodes CASSLVAGGRTQYF. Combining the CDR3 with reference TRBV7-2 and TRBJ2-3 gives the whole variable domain GAGVSQSPSNKVTEKGKDVELRCDPISGHTALYWYRQSLGQGLEFLIYFQGNSAPDKSGLPSDRFSAERTGGSVSTLTIQRTQQEDSAVYLCASSLVAGGRTQYFGPGTRLTVL.